The clone carrying this T cell receptor (beta chain) was recorded only once. A read error may account for a junction end that differs from germline. Clones were read by immunoSEQ multiplex PCR, and TCRdb kept only the in-frame ones, dropping some. The table includes approximately 130,000 clones, 93% detected once. The source of the sample is a study of T cell changes during pregnancy in multiple sclerosis. The CDR3 extends over 15 amino acids. CDR1 is MGHDK, CDR2 SYGVNS, per germline. The V call is TRBV25-1, the J call TRBJ1-1; 7 bases line up with TRBD1. The sequence came from a female donor with multiple sclerosis, enrolled in a pregnancy study. Source: peripheral blood, taken before pregnancy. This CDR3 is CASSPLDRQNAEAFF. The CDR3 region has the DNA TGTGCCAGCAGCCCTTTGGACAGGCAGAACGCTGAAGCTTTCTTT.